The 17 T cell receptor beta chains reported below all come from one sample, sequenced in a study of human T cells and chemical hapten exposure. Unfractionated whole blood yielded the extracted total RNA. Using its own MiXCR run on the 5' RACE reads, TCRdb lists one record per CDR3 protein. The sample has more than 75,000 distinct CDR3 sequences, around a sixth seen once. These receptors were obtained from a female donor in good health.

This clonotype showed up just once. In nucleotides, the CDR3 is TGTGCCAGCAGCTTAAAGGGAAACACCGGGGAGCTGTTTTTT. Amino acid sequence: CASSLKGNTGELFF. The V gene is TRBV7-2, the J gene TRBJ2-2; D ambiguous. Trimming took 2 bases from V and 2 from J, leaving 6 bases between them. Germline V gene lookup returns CDR1 SGHTA and CDR2 FQGNSA. This CDR3 spans 14 amino acids.

This clonotype has just a few counts. V is TRBV7-2 and J is TRBJ2-3, with 10 bases fitting TRBD2. This CDR3 region has 16 residues. With V trimmed by 5 bases and J by 0 bases, 5 bases remained unmatched. Per germline, CDR1 SGHTA and CDR2 FQGNSA. The CDR3 bases are TGTGCCAGCAGCACTCGTAGCGGGAGGAGCACAGATACGCAGTATTTT. It translates to CASSTRSGRSTDTQYF.

This clonotype was counted at least ten times. The chain joins TRBV9 to TRBJ1-2, with D possibly TRBD1 on 5 matching bases. Trimming took off 4 bases at V and 6 bases at J, with 19 bases between the two ends. CDR3 length equals 15 residues. The germline V gene encodes CDR1 SGDLS and CDR2 YYNGEE. CDR3 amino acids: CASSHTSPDTNGYTF. The CDR3 nucleotides are TGTGCCAGCAGCCATACCTCACCGGACACGAATGGCTACACCTTC. Looking up the rest from reference TRBV9 and TRBJ1-2 gives the full variable domain: DSGVTQTPKHLITATGQRVTLRCSPRSGDLSVYWYQQSLDQGLQFLIQYYNGEERAKGNILERFSAQQFPDLHSELNLSSLELGDSALYFCASSHTSPDTNGYTFGSGTRLTVV.

This clonotype has only a few counts. This chain links TRBV7-2 with TRBJ1-4; maybe TRBD1 (6 bases). Trimming stripped 5 bases from V and 8 bases from J, with 15 bases between. The CDR3 totals 14 residues. In germline, CDR1 is SGHTA, CDR2 FQGNSA. The CDR3 loop is CASSPTGSSEKLFF. CDR3 sequence (DNA): TGTGCCAGCAGCCCTACAGGGTCGAGCGAAAAACTGTTTTTT.

The gene calls are TRBV20-1 and TRBJ1-1; 7 positions agree with TRBD1. This CDR3 is built from 13 residues. With V trimmed by 8 bases and J by 1 base, 7 bases remained unmatched. CDR1 is DFQATT, CDR2 SNEGSKA, per germline (reference sequence). The CDR3 spells CSNNRGANTEAFF. The CDR3 coding sequence is TGCAGTAATAACAGGGGAGCGAACACTGAAGCTTTCTTT.

In its sample, this clonotype was seen a few times. This sequence joins TRBV10-3 and TRBJ2-3; 7 positions match TRBD2. J was trimmed by 1 base and V by 6 bases; bases with no gene match: 13. CDR1 and CDR2 from the germline V gene are ENHRY and SYGVKD. The CDR3 totals 17 residues. CDR3 region: CAIRQPNPGGRTDTQYF. DNA for the CDR3: TGTGCCATCAGACAACCTAACCCGGGGGGACGCACAGATACGCAGTATTTT.

The genes are TRBV7-2 and TRBJ2-5; 12 bases are shared with TRBD2. J lost 4 bases, V lost 4 bases, and 19 bases had no gene match. The CDR3 runs 20 residues. Germline assignment: CDR1 SGHTA and CDR2 FQGNSA. CDR3 region: CASSSTLGLAGGYPPETQYF. In DNA, the CDR3 is TGTGCCAGCAGCTCAACCCTTGGGCTAGCGGGAGGGTACCCTCCAGAGACCCAGTACTTC.

This clonotype appeared a few times. The chain employs TRBV19 and TRBJ1-1, with D possibly being TRBD1 (5 bases). Germline lookup yields CDR1 LNHDA and CDR2 SQIVND (reference sequence). The CDR3 has 10 amino acids. V lost 5 bases to trimming and J lost 11 bases, with 9 bases between them. The CDR3 nucleotides are TGTGCCAGTAGTTCGGGGACGGCTTTCTTT. It specifies CASSSGTAFF.

The rearrangement uses TRBV20-1 and TRBJ2-3; 8 bases match TRBD1. Per germline, CDR1 DFQATT and CDR2 SNEGSKA (reference sequence). This CDR3 is 15 amino acids long. Trimming removed 3 bases from V and 4 bases from J; junction bases left unmatched: 9. CDR3 loop: CSARFGQGYSDTQYF. DNA for the CDR3: TGCAGTGCTAGGTTCGGACAGGGTTATTCAGATACGCAGTATTTT.

The chain links TRBV2 to TRBJ2-1, with TRBD2 matching 11 bases. This CDR3 comprises 16 residues. Per the germline V gene, CDR1 is SNHLY and CDR2 is FYNNEI. The ends lost 3 bases at V and 1 base at J; junction bases unmatched: 2. Here the CDR3 DNA reads TGTGCCAGCAGTGACTTAGCGGGGGGGTCCTACAATGAGCAGTTCTTC. This gives the protein CASSDLAGGSYNEQFF.

This clonotype occurred many times. The rearrangement links TRBV7-9 to TRBJ1-2; 8 bases match TRBD1. Germline CDR1 and CDR2: SEHNR and FQNEAQ (reference sequence). The CDR3 extends over 13 amino acids. The V gene end was trimmed by 4 bases and the J gene end by 7 bases; junction bases not matched to a gene: 5. For the CDR3, the DNA is TGTGCCAGCAGCTCCCAGGGGGCAGGTGGCTACACCTTC. It yields the protein CASSSQGAGGYTF.

This clonotype was observed a handful of times. The CDR3 region has the DNA TGTGCCAGCAGTACGAGACAGGGGGCTGAAGCTTTCTTT. This codes for CASSTRQGAEAFF. The gene calls are TRBV12-3 or TRBV12-4 and TRBJ1-1, with 9 bases aligning to TRBD1. This CDR3 spans 13 amino acids. V shed 5 bases, J shed 6 bases, and the junction held 4 bases outside the gene matches.

This clonotype was observed a few times. The chain couples TRBV18 to TRBJ1-2; D is unresolved. V shed 2 bases and J shed 0 bases, with 7 bases lying between them. CDR3 length: 14 residues. Germline CDR1 is KGHSH and CDR2 is LQKENI. CDR3: CASSPINSNYGYTF. CDR3 DNA: TGTGCCAGCTCACCAATAAATTCTAACTATGGCTACACCTTC.

This clonotype came up a few times. The rearrangement joins TRBV6-2 or TRBV6-3 to TRBJ1-1; tentative D call: TRBD1 (6 bases). V lost 4 bases, J lost 4 bases, and 10 bases lay in between. The CDR3 is 13 residues long. Germline V lookup: CDR1 MNHEY, CDR2 SVGEGT. The CDR3: CASSFAGATEAFF. CDR3 nucleotides: TGTGCCAGCAGTTTCGCAGGGGCCACTGAAGCTTTCTTT.

This clonotype was counted between two and nine times. This rearrangement joins TRBV7-9 to TRBJ2-1, with 13 bases aligning to TRBD2. Germline V gives CDR1 SEHNR, CDR2 FQNEAQ (reference sequence). There are 16 residues in the CDR3. The V segment lost 4 bases and the J segment 7 bases; nucleotides outside the gene matches: 7. CDR3 residues: CASSSTSGRARNEQFF. The CDR3 DNA follows: TGTGCCAGCAGCTCCACTAGCGGGAGGGCCCGGAATGAGCAGTTCTTC.

This clonotype appeared a few times. V is TRBV5-1 and J is TRBJ2-1, with unresolved D. CDR3 length equals 13 residues. From germline, CDR1 is SGHRS and CDR2 YFSETQ. The ends were cut back, 0 bases at V and 9 bases at J, with 10 bases in the middle. The CDR3 sequence is CASSLADVAEQFF. The CDR3 coding sequence is TGCGCCAGCAGCTTGGCCGACGTCGCTGAGCAGTTCTTC. Full variable domain (rest looked up from reference TRBV5-1 and TRBJ2-1): KAGVTQTPRYLIKTRGQQVTLSCSPISGHRSVSWYQQTPGQGLQFLFEYFSETQRNKGNFPGRFSGRQFSNSRSEMNVSTLELGDSALYLCASSLADVAEQFFGPGTRLTVL.

There are a few counts of this clonotype. The chain uses TRBV18 and TRBJ2-7; 7 bases line up with TRBD2. CDR1 and CDR2 (germline): KGHSH, LQKENI. The trim removed 6 bases at V and 2 bases at J, leaving 4 bases unmatched. CDR3 length: 13 amino acids. CDR3 in amino acids: CASSPGLAYEQYF. DNA of the CDR3: TGTGCCAGCTCGCCCGGACTAGCCTACGAGCAGTACTTC.